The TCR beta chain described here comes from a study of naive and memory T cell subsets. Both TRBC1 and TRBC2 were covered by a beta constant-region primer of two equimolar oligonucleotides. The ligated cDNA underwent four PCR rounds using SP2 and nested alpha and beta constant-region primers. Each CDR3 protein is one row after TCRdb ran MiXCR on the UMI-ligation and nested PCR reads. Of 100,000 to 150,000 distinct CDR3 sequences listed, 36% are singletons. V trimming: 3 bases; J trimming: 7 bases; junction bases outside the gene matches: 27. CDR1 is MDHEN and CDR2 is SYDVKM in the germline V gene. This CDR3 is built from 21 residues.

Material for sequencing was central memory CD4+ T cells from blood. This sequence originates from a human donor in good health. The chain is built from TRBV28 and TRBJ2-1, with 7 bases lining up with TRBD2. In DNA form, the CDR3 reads TGTGCCAGCAGTTTGCCCAGCGGGATTAGAGAACCAACACGTAGGGCAAATGAGCAGTTCTTC. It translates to CASSLPSGIREPTRRANEQFF.